This TCR beta chain was sequenced in a study of glioma-infiltrating T cells after dendritic cell vaccination. As for the study in general: Glioblastoma patients came from Phase I and II dendritic cell vaccination trials. Three intradermal dendritic cell vaccine injections were given every two weeks. Autologous tumor lysate was loaded overnight onto monocyte-derived dendritic cells grown approximately seven days with IL-4 and GM-CSF.

Regarding time point: after dendritic cell vaccination, including at tumor progression/relapse. Only patients with spare fresh-frozen tumor and over two years of follow-up were included. The protocol was immunoSEQ multiplex PCR, while the TCRdb copy is restricted to in-frame clones and leaves out a portion. The repertoire holds 90,000 to 95,000 clones, more than 80% seen once, with over 2% in the top ten. The V gene's germline CDR1 is MGHDK and CDR2 SYGVNS. The junction had 5 bases not matched to a gene; V was cut back by 6 bases and J by 4 bases. The CDR3 is 13 amino acids. This clone occurred once. The receptor was derived from a human donor with glioblastoma. The chain is built from TRBV25-1 and TRBJ1-2, with 7 bases that match TRBD1. Specimen: blood, collected after dendritic cell vaccination. CDR3 protein: CASSPGGSYGYTF. The CDR3 nucleotides read TGTGCCAGCAGCCCAGGGGGATCCTATGGCTACACCTTC.